The TCR beta chain under discussion was sequenced for a study of blood T cell repertoires in COVID-19 (dated by TCRdb to between 2020 and 2021). In terms of the full investigation: The collaborator samples originated in the United States, Italy and Spain and spanned the acute and convalescent phases of COVID-19. The repertoires were released in a freely available public database intended as a resource for research on the immune response to SARS-CoV-2. Subjects who had been exposed to COVID-19, were actively infected with it, or had recovered from it provided the deeply sampled blood TCRbeta repertoires that made up the dataset. Samples were obtained from the ongoing ImmuneRACE study (first 160 participants) and from 1,200 or so subjects provided by 6 global collaborators. The prospective study material was composed of cDNA or gDNA derived from T cells, B-cell-depleted T cells, or PBMCs. A de-identified subject ID, COVID-19 status, age in years and sex were almost always included in the sample metadata. HLA class I and class II types, where available, came from metadata supplied by the sample provider rather than from assay-based typing.

In Seattle, one collaborating source enrolled patients while the infection was active and tracked those patients longitudinally over the course of disease. Collaborating institutions collected whole blood in K2EDTA tubes following their own protocols. Collaborator samples were shipped for TCRbeta analysis as frozen whole blood, isolated PBMCs, or DNA extracted from either sample type. V trim: 6 bases; J trim: 5 bases; unmatched bases: 6. Per the germline V gene, MNHEY is the CDR1 and SVGAGI is the CDR2. The CDR3 starts with the cysteine, ends with the phenylalanine, and has 14 residues. The retained sequence is limited to the CDR3, 42 bases, with the frame set at the first base. Regarding this clone: Its specific antigen is unknown. Base-call qualities are not available, and no considerably larger clone is one nucleotide away.

TCRbeta CDR3 regions were amplified from genomic DNA using the immunoSEQ Assay, a bias-controlled multiplex PCR. In the original analysis: Within the assay, amplification of reference gene primers was used to estimate how many nucleated cells each sample contained. To quantify the absolute abundance of each unique TCRbeta CDR3 rearrangement, sequence reads were collapsed and filtered. For each sample, productive Simpson clonality was calculated as the square root of Simpson's diversity index across productive rearrangements. Sourced from immuneACCESS, this table was stored by TCRdb with only in-frame sequences that have V and J called. A share of the clones is absent; for the studies checked, an unresolved V gene accounts for under half, and the remainder has no known explanation. V and J calls and clone size are as listed in that table; D and trimming were resolved from the DNA. The sample contains hundreds of thousands of clones, around nine tenths of them found a single time. 7.5% to 9% of the sample comes from the top ten.

What the work shows at the level of the full study, not this receptor alone: The quantity of clinical and demographic metadata differed by source and by participant and was supplied without curation.

Sequencing was done on a sample of peripheral blood. This sequence uses TRBV6-5 and TRBJ1-4, with 7 junctional bases fitting TRBD1. This sequence was found in a woman aged 50 to 60 with COVID-19, enrolled during active disease. The CDR3 here reads CASSSGQPNEKLFF. DNA sequence: TGTGCCAGCAGCTCGGGACAGCCAAATGAAAAACTGTTTTTT.